This is a list of T cell receptor beta chains from one sample in a study of blood T cell repertoires in COVID-19. Profiled with immunoSEQ multiplex PCR; TCRdb holds only in-frame clones, not every one. Of 400,000 to 450,000 clones in the sample, approximately 91% are singletons; the top ten hold under 2%. The sequenced sample was peripheral blood. The receptor source for this set is a woman in her 40s with COVID-19, enrolled during active disease. Both conserved end residues are part of each CDR3. Fields, in order: J gene, D gene, clone size, V gene, CDR3 protein, CDR3 DNA. The D gene is left open where the match is weak. A clone size is listed for some rows: how often the clone was seen (once, few, many), or a class if it is expanded.

j_gene: TRBJ1-2
d_gene: -
abundance: -
v_gene: TRBV24-1
CDR3aa: CATSDPGRGDGYTF
CDR3nt: TGTGCCACCAGTGACCCTGGGAGGGGCGATGGCTACACCTTC

j_gene: TRBJ1-3
d_gene: TRBD1
abundance: -
v_gene: TRBV19
CDR3aa: CASKDRFSGNTIYF
CDR3nt: TGTGCCAGTAAGGACAGGTTCTCTGGAAACACCATATATTTT

j_gene: TRBJ1-2
d_gene: TRBD1
abundance: -
v_gene: TRBV7-9
CDR3aa: CASSLMDRENYGYTF
CDR3nt: TGTGCCAGCAGCCTGATGGACAGGGAAAACTATGGCTACACCTTC

j_gene: TRBJ1-2
d_gene: -
abundance: -
v_gene: TRBV6-5
CDR3aa: CASSPQGYGYTF
CDR3nt: TGTGCCAGCAGTCCACAGGGCTATGGCTACACCTTC

j_gene: TRBJ1-1
d_gene: -
abundance: -
v_gene: TRBV9
CDR3aa: CASAVSGNTEAFF
CDR3nt: TGTGCCAGCGCCGTAAGCGGGAACACTGAAGCTTTCTTT

j_gene: TRBJ1-5
d_gene: -
abundance: -
v_gene: TRBV4-1
CDR3aa: CASSQDRGNQPQHF
CDR3nt: TGCGCCAGCAGCCAAGACCGGGGGAATCAGCCCCAGCATTTT

j_gene: TRBJ2-5
d_gene: TRBD1
abundance: once
v_gene: TRBV19
CDR3aa: CASSAGGQGTETQYF
CDR3nt: TGTGCCAGTAGTGCAGGGGGCCAGGGGACGGAGACCCAGTACTTC

j_gene: TRBJ2-7
d_gene: -
abundance: -
v_gene: TRBV7-9
CDR3aa: CASSGGTFSGPYEQYF
CDR3nt: TGTGCCAGCAGCGGAGGGACTTTTTCCGGCCCCTACGAGCAGTACTTC

j_gene: TRBJ2-4
d_gene: -
abundance: -
v_gene: TRBV3-1/TRBV3-2
CDR3aa: CASSQQGAKNIQYF
CDR3nt: TGTGCCAGCAGCCAGCAGGGGGCCAAAAACATTCAGTACTTC

j_gene: TRBJ1-6
d_gene: TRBD1
abundance: -
v_gene: TRBV9
CDR3aa: CASTGQENNSPLHF
CDR3nt: TGTGCCAGCACCGGACAGGAGAACAATTCACCCCTCCACTTT

j_gene: TRBJ2-1
d_gene: TRBD1
abundance: -
v_gene: TRBV6-4
CDR3aa: CASSRTGTGVPGRHNEQFF
CDR3nt: TGTGCCAGCAGCCGAACCGGGACAGGGGTCCCGGGGCGTCACAATGAGCAGTTCTTC

j_gene: TRBJ1-5
d_gene: TRBD1
abundance: -
v_gene: TRBV5-1
CDR3aa: CASSFLPQGAGSNQPQHF
CDR3nt: TGCGCCAGCAGCTTTCTCCCACAGGGGGCGGGGAGCAATCAGCCCCAGCATTTT

j_gene: TRBJ1-5
d_gene: TRBD1
abundance: -
v_gene: TRBV28
CDR3aa: CASHDRGNQPQHF
CDR3nt: TGTGCCAGCCACGACAGGGGTAATCAGCCCCAGCATTTT

j_gene: TRBJ1-6
d_gene: -
abundance: -
v_gene: TRBV6-2/TRBV6-3
CDR3aa: CASSTWSSYNSPLHF
CDR3nt: TGTGCCAGCAGCACATGGAGCTCCTATAATTCACCCCTCCACTTT

j_gene: TRBJ1-1
d_gene: TRBD1
abundance: -
v_gene: TRBV9
CDR3aa: CASSVGDRVNTEAFF
CDR3nt: TGTGCCAGCAGCGTAGGGGACAGGGTGAACACTGAAGCTTTCTTT

j_gene: TRBJ2-2
d_gene: -
abundance: -
v_gene: TRBV5-1
CDR3aa: CASSLEGAGTGELFF
CDR3nt: TGCGCCAGCAGCTTGGAAGGGGCAGGAACCGGGGAGCTGTTTTTT

j_gene: TRBJ2-2
d_gene: -
abundance: -
v_gene: TRBV7-8
CDR3aa: CASSPNEIGELFF
CDR3nt: TGTGCCAGCAGCCCAAACGAGATCGGGGAGCTGTTTTTT

j_gene: TRBJ2-7
d_gene: TRBD1
abundance: -
v_gene: TRBV5-4
CDR3aa: CASSAGQGLREQYF
CDR3nt: TGTGCCAGCAGCGCGGGACAGGGCCTGAGGGAGCAGTACTTC

j_gene: TRBJ2-7
d_gene: TRBD2
abundance: -
v_gene: TRBV7-6
CDR3aa: CASSLGGGAADEQYF
CDR3nt: TGTGCCAGCAGCTTAGGCGGGGGGGCTGCAGACGAGCAGTACTTC

j_gene: TRBJ1-1
d_gene: -
abundance: -
v_gene: TRBV19
CDR3aa: CASSRRMNTEAFF
CDR3nt: TGTGCCAGTAGTCGGAGAATGAACACTGAAGCTTTCTTT

j_gene: TRBJ1-4
d_gene: TRBD1
abundance: -
v_gene: TRBV11-2
CDR3aa: CASSYGDRTNEKLFF
CDR3nt: TGTGCCAGCAGCTATGGGGACAGAACGAATGAAAAACTGTTTTTT

j_gene: TRBJ2-1
d_gene: -
abundance: -
v_gene: TRBV19
CDR3aa: CASSPSGNEQFF
CDR3nt: TGTGCCAGTAGCCCGTCAGGCAATGAGCAGTTCTTC

j_gene: TRBJ2-7
d_gene: TRBD2
abundance: -
v_gene: TRBV13
CDR3aa: CASSPGTSGGPDLYEQYF
CDR3nt: TGTGCCAGCAGCCCAGGGACTAGCGGGGGGCCAGACCTATACGAGCAGTACTTC

j_gene: TRBJ2-5
d_gene: TRBD2
abundance: -
v_gene: TRBV3-1/TRBV3-2
CDR3aa: CASSRTSGSYGTQYF
CDR3nt: TGTGCCAGCAGCCGGACTAGCGGGAGTTACGGGACCCAGTACTTC

j_gene: TRBJ2-2
d_gene: TRBD1
abundance: -
v_gene: TRBV2
CDR3aa: CASSGTGPAGELFF
CDR3nt: TGTGCCAGCAGTGGGACAGGTCCCGCCGGGGAGCTGTTTTTT

j_gene: TRBJ1-1
d_gene: TRBD1
abundance: once
v_gene: TRBV29-1
CDR3aa: CSRLQGGTEAFF
CDR3nt: TGCAGCAGGTTGCAGGGGGGAACTGAAGCTTTCTTT

j_gene: TRBJ1-1
d_gene: -
abundance: -
v_gene: TRBV27
CDR3aa: CASSLYPGGQPPTEAFF
CDR3nt: TGTGCCAGCAGTTTATACCCGGGGGGGCAGCCGCCCACTGAAGCTTTCTTT

j_gene: TRBJ2-1
d_gene: -
abundance: -
v_gene: TRBV4-3
CDR3aa: CASSQLTGDEQFF
CDR3nt: TGCGCCAGCAGCCAACTCACGGGGGATGAGCAGTTCTTC

j_gene: TRBJ1-3
d_gene: -
abundance: -
v_gene: TRBV19
CDR3aa: CASSMRASGNTIYF
CDR3nt: TGTGCCAGTAGTATGAGGGCGTCTGGAAACACCATATATTTT

j_gene: TRBJ1-2
d_gene: -
abundance: -
v_gene: TRBV5-1
CDR3aa: CASSLATGNILGYTF
CDR3nt: TGCGCCAGCAGCTTGGCAACAGGGAATATCCTCGGCTACACCTTC

j_gene: TRBJ1-1
d_gene: -
abundance: few
v_gene: TRBV28
CDR3aa: CASSSRYMNTEAFF
CDR3nt: TGTGCCAGCAGTTCTAGGTATATGAACACTGAAGCTTTCTTT

j_gene: TRBJ1-1
d_gene: -
abundance: few
v_gene: TRBV12-3/TRBV12-4
CDR3aa: CASRPSVNTEAFF
CDR3nt: TGTGCCAGCAGGCCCAGTGTGAACACTGAAGCTTTCTTT

j_gene: TRBJ1-6
d_gene: -
abundance: -
v_gene: TRBV28
CDR3aa: CASSLPGREDSPLHF
CDR3nt: TGTGCCAGCAGTTTACCCGGCAGAGAGGATTCACCCCTCCACTTT

j_gene: TRBJ2-2
d_gene: TRBD2
abundance: -
v_gene: TRBV5-1
CDR3aa: CASSSAGGLNTGELFF
CDR3nt: TGCGCCAGCAGCTCGGCGGGGGGGCTGAACACCGGGGAGCTGTTTTTT

j_gene: TRBJ2-3
d_gene: -
abundance: -
v_gene: TRBV5-6
CDR3aa: CASSDTGKNTQYF
CDR3nt: TGTGCCAGCAGTGATACAGGGAAAAATACGCAGTATTTT

j_gene: TRBJ2-2
d_gene: -
abundance: -
v_gene: TRBV6-5
CDR3aa: CASSYGLLTPRELFF
CDR3nt: TGTGCCAGCAGTTACGGACTACTTACACCCAGGGAGCTGTTTTTT

j_gene: TRBJ2-7
d_gene: TRBD2
abundance: few
v_gene: TRBV27
CDR3aa: CASSPLAWSYEQYF
CDR3nt: TGTGCCAGCAGTCCACTAGCGTGGTCCTACGAGCAGTACTTC

j_gene: TRBJ1-1
d_gene: -
abundance: -
v_gene: TRBV6-1
CDR3aa: CASSEGRDTEAFF
CDR3nt: TGTGCCAGCAGTGAGGGCAGGGACACTGAAGCTTTCTTT